This TCR beta chain was profiled in a study of brain T cells in children with intractable seizures. Notes on this clone: Its specificity is not known.

Only in-frame clones appear in the TCRdb table, and some are missing; sequencing was by immunoSEQ multiplex PCR. This table holds some 76,000 clones, 90% to 95% found once. Sequencing was limited to surgery cases with top T cell transcript signatures in brain tissue. The CDR3 is made up of 16 amino acids. Germline lookup yields CDR1 KGHSH and CDR2 LQKENI. V gave up 4 bases and J gave up 4 bases, with 19 bases separating them. Points from the study as a whole: Pre-surgery blood may have been undersampled, hiding some clones.

V is TRBV18 and J is TRBJ1-2; possibly TRBD1 for D (5 bases). Specimen: peripheral blood, collected at surgery. The source of this sequence is a boy under three years old with tuberous sclerosis and intractable seizures. The CDR3 reads CASSRNEGPAAYGYTF. As DNA, the CDR3 is TGTGCCAGCTCACGAAACGAGGGGCCCGCGGCCTATGGCTACACCTTC.